The entry below describes one TCR beta chain. Time point given: peripheral blood 6 weeks after treatment start. The trim removed 2 bases at V and 1 base at J, leaving 7 bases unmatched. The CDR3 totals 17 residues. CDR1 and CDR2 (germline): SGHTA, FQGNSA. These data originate in a study of PD-L1 blockade in urothelial cancer. Turning to the study itself: Most of the 29 patients were males with bladder-origin urothelial cancer. When blood samples were assessed, the median T cell count was approximately 140,000.

Assay used: immunoSEQ multiplex PCR; TCRdb lists only in-frame clones, some missing. Among around 93,000 clones listed, 70% to 90% were seen once. The sample here was PBMCs, taken around atezolizumab (anti-PD-L1) treatment. This chain links TRBV7-2 with TRBJ1-1; TRBD1 agrees at 10 bases. The TCR was taken from a man between 65 and 85 years old with urothelial cancer. The CDR3 loop is CASSLTTGGFKNTEAFF. The CDR3 bases are TGTGCCAGCAGCTTAACGACAGGGGGCTTTAAGAACACTGAAGCTTTCTTT.